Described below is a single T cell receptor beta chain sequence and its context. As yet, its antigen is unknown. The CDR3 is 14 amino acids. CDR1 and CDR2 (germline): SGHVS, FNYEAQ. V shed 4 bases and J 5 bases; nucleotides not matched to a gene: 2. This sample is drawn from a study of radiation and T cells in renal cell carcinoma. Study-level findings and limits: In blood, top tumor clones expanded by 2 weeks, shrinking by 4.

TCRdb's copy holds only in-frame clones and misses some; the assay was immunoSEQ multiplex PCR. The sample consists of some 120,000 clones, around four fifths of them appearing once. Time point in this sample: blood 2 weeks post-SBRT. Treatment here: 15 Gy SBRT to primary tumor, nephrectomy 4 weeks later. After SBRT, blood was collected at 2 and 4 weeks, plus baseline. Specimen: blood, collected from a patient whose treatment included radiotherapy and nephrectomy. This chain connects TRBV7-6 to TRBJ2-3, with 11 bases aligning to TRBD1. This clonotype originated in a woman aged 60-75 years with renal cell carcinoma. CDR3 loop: CASSWGTGGDTQYF. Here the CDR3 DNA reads TGTGCCAGCAGCTGGGGGACAGGGGGAGATACGCAGTATTTT.